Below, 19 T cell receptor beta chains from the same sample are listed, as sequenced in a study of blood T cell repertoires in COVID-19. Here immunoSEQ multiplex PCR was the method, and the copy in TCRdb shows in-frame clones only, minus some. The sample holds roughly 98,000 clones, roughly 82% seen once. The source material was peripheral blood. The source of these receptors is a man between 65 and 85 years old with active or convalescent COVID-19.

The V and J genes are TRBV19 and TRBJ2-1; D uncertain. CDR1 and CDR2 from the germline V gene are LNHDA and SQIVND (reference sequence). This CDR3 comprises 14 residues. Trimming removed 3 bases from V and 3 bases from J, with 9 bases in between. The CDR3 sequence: CASSMLSLYNEQFF. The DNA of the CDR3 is TGTGCCAGTAGTATGTTAAGCCTCTACAATGAGCAGTTCTTC.

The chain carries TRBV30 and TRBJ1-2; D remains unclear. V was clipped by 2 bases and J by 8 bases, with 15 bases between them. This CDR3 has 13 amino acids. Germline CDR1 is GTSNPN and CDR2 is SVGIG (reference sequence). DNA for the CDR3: TGTGCCTGGAGTTCCGGAGGTTTCGTAGGCTACACCTTC. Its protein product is CAWSSGGFVGYTF. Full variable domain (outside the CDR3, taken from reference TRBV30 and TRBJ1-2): SQTIHQWPATLVQPVGSPLSLECTVEGTSNPNLYWYRQAAGRGLQLLFYSVGIGQISSEVPQNLSASRPQDRQFILSSKKLLLSDSGFYLCAWSSGGFVGYTFGSGTRLTVV.

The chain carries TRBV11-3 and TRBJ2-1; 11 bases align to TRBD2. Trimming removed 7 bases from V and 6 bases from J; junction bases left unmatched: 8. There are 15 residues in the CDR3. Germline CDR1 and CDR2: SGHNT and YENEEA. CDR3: CASTDSGGGRNEQFF. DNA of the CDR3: TGTGCCAGCACGGATAGCGGGGGGGGACGCAATGAGCAGTTCTTC.

The CDR3 reads CASSHKQGFEQYF. The CDR3 DNA reads TGCGCCAGCAGCCACAAACAGGGGTTCGAGCAGTACTTC. This chain uses TRBV4-3 with TRBJ2-7, with TRBD1 matching 7 bases. With 3 bases clipped from V and 6 bases from J, the junction kept 5 bases outside the gene matches. The germline gives CDR1 LGHNA, CDR2 YSLEER. The CDR3 is made up of 13 amino acids.

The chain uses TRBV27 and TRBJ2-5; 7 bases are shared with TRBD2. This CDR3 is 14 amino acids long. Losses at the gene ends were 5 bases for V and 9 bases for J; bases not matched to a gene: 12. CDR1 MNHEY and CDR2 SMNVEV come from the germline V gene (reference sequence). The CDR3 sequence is CASSLDGRAVAQYF. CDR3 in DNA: TGTGCCAGCAGTCTTGATGGGAGGGCGGTGGCCCAGTACTTC.

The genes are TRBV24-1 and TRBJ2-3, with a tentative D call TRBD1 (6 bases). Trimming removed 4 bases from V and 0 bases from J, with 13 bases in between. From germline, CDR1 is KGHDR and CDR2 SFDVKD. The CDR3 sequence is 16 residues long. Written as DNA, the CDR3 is TGTGCCACCAGTGACCCCAGTGGGGGCAGCACAGATACGCAGTATTTT. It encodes CATSDPSGGSTDTQYF.

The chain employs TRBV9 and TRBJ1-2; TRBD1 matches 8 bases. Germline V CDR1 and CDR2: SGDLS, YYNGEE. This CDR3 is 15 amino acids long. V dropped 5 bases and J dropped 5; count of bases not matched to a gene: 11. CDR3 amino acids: CASRPGQGGFYGYTF. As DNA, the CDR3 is TGTGCCAGCAGGCCAGGACAGGGTGGCTTTTATGGCTACACCTTC.

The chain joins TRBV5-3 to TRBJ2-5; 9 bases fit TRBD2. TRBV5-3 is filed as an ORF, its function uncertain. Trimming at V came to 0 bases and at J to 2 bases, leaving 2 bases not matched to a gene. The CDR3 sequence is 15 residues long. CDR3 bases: TGTGCCAGAAGCTTGGCCCTAGCGGGGCAAGAGACCCAGTACTTC. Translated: CARSLALAGQETQYF.

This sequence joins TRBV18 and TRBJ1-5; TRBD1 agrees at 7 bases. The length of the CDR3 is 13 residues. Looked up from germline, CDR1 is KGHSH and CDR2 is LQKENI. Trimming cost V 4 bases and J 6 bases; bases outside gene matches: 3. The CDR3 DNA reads TGTGCCAGCTCACGGCAGGGGGTTCAGCCCCAGCATTTT. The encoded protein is CASSRQGVQPQHF.

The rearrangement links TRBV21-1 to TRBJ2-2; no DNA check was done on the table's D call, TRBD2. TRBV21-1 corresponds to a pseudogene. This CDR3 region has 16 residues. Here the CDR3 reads CASSPRGGCGTGELFF. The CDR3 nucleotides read TGTGCCAGCAGTCCCCGGGGGGGGTGCGGCACCGGGGAGCTGTTTTTT.

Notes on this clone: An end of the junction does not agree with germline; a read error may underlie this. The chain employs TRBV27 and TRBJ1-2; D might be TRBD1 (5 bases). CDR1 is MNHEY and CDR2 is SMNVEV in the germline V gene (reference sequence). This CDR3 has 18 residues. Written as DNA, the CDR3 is TGTGCCCGCAGCCCGTCTCGCGCTCAGGGTAGGGGCCGATATGGCTACACCTTC. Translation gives CARSPSRAQGRGRYGYTF.

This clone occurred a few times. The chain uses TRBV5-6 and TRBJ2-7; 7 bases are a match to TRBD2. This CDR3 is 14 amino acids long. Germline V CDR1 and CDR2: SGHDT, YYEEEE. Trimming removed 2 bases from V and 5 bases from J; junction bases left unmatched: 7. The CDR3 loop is CASSLGDYIDEQYF. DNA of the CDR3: TGTGCCAGCAGCTTAGGGGACTACATCGACGAGCAGTACTTC.

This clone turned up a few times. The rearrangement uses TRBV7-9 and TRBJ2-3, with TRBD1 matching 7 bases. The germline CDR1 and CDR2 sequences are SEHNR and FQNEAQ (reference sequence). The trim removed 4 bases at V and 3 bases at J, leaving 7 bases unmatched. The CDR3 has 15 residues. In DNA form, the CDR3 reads TGTGCCAGCAGCTCGACAGGGTCGGTTACAGATACGCAGTATTTT. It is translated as CASSSTGSVTDTQYF.

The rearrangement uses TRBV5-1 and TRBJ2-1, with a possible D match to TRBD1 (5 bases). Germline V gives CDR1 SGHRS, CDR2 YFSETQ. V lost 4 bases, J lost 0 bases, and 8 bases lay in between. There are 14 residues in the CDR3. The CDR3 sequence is CASSPDSSYNEQFF. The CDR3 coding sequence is TGCGCCAGCAGCCCAGACAGCTCCTACAATGAGCAGTTCTTC.

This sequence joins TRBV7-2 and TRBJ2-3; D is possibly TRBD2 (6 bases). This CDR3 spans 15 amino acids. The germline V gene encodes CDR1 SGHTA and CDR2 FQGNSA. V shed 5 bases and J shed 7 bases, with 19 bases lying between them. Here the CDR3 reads CASSPPGGAGNTQYF. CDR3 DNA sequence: TGTGCCAGCAGCCCACCCGGCGGGGCTGGAAATACGCAGTATTTT.

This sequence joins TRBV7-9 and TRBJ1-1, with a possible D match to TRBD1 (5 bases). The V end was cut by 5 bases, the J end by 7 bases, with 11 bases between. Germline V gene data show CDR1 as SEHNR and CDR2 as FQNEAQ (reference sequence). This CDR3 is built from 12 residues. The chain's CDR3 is CASSLSGGEAFF. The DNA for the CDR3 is TGTGCCAGCAGCCTGTCCGGGGGTGAAGCTTTCTTT.

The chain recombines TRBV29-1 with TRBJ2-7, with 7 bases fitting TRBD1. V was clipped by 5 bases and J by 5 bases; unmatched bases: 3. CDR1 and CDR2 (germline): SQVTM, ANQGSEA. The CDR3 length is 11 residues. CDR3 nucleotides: TGCAGCGTTTCTACAGGGGACGAGCAGTACTTC. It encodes CSVSTGDEQYF.

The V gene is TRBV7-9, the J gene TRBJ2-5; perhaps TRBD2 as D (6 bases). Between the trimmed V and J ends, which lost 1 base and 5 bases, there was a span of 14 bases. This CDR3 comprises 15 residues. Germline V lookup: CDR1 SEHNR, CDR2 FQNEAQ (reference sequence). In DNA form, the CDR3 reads TGTGCCAGCAGCTTAGATGGGGGGAGTCGGGAGACCCAGTACTTC. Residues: CASSLDGGSRETQYF. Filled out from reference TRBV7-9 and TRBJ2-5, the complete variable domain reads DTGVSQNPRHKITKRGQNVTFRCDPISEHNRLYWYRQTLGQGPEFLTYFQNEAQLEKSRLLSDRFSAERPKGSFSTLEIQRTEQGDSAMYLCASSLDGGSRETQYFGPGTRLLVL.

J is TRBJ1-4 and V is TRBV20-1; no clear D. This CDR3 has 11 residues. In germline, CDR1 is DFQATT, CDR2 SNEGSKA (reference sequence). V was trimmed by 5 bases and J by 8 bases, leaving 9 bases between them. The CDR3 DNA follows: TGCAGTGCTGGCGGTCGGGAAAAACTGTTTTTT. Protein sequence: CSAGGREKLFF.